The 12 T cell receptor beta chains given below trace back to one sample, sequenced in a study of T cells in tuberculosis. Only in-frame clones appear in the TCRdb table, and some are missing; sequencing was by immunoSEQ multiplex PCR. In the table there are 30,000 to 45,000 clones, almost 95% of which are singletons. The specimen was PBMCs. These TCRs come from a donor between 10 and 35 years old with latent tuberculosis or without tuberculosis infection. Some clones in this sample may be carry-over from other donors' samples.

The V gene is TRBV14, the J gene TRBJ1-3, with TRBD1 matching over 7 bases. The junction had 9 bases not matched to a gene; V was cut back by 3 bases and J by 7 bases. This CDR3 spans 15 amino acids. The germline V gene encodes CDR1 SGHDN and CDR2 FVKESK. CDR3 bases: TGTGCCAGCAGCCAGAAACAGGGGTCCTTTAACACCATATATTTT. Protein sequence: CASSQKQGSFNTIYF.

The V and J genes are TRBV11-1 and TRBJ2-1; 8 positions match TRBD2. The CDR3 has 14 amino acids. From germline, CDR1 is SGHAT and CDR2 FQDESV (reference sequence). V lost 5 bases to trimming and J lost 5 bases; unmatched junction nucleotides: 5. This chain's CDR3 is CASSPGLDDNEQFF. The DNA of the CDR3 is TGTGCCAGCAGCCCGGGACTAGACGACAATGAGCAGTTCTTC.

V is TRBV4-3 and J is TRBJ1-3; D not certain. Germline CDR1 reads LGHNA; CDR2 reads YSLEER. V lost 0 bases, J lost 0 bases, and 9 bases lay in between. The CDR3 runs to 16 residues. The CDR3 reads CASSQDSGISGNTIYF. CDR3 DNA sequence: TGCGCCAGCAGCCAAGATAGCGGGATCTCTGGAAACACCATATATTTT.

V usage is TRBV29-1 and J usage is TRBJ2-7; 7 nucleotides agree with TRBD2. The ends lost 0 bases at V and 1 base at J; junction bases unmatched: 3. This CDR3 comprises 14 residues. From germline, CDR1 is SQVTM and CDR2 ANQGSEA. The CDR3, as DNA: TGCAGCGTTGAAGAGGGGCGGGAGTCCTACGAGCAGTACTTC. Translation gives CSVEEGRESYEQYF.

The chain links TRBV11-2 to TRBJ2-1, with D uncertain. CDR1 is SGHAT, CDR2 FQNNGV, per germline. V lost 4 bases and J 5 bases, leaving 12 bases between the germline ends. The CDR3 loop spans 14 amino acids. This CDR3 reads CASSSSSQHNEQFF. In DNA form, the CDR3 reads TGTGCCAGCAGCTCGAGCTCACAGCACAATGAGCAGTTCTTC.

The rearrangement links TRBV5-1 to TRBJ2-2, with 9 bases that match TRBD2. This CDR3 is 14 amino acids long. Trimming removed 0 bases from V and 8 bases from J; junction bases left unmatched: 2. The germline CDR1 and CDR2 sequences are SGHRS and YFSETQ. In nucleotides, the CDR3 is TGCGCCAGCAGCTTGGTACTAGCGGGTGGGGAGCTGTTTTTT. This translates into CASSLVLAGGELFF.

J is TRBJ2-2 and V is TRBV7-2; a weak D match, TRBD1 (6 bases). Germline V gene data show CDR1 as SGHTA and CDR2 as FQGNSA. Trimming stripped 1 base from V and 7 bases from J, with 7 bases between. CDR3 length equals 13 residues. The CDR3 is CASSLDRVGELFF. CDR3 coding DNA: TGTGCCAGCAGCTTAGACAGGGTCGGGGAGCTGTTTTTT.

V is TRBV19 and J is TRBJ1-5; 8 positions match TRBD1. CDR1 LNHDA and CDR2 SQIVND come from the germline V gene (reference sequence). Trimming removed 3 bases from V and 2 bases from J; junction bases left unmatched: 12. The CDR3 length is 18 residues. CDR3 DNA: TGTGCCAGTAGTATTCCCCTCTCGGGGACAGGAGGCAATCAGCCCCAGCATTTT. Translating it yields CASSIPLSGTGGNQPQHF. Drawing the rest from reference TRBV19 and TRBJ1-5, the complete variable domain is DGGITQSPKYLFRKEGQNVTLSCEQNLNHDAMYWYRQDPGQGLRLIYYSQIVNDFQKGDIAEGYSVSREKKESFPLTVTSAQKNPTAFYLCASSIPLSGTGGNQPQHFGDGTRLSIL.

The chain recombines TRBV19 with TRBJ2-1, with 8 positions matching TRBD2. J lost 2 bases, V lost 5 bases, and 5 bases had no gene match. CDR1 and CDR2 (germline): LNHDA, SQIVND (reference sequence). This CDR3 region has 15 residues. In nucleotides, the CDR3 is TGTGCCAGTAGTCCCGGGGGGGAGGCCTACAATGAGCAGTTCTTC. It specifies CASSPGGEAYNEQFF.

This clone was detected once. The CDR3 sequence is CASSRSGETDTQYF. CDR3 DNA sequence: TGCGCCAGCAGTAGGTCGGGGGAAACAGATACGCAGTATTTT. The chain is built from TRBV10-1 and TRBJ2-3; D possibly corresponds to TRBD2 (6 bases). Germline CDR1 WNHNN, CDR2 SYGVQD (reference sequence). CDR3 length: 14 amino acids. Trimming left V 5 bases short and J 3 bases short, with 12 bases between.

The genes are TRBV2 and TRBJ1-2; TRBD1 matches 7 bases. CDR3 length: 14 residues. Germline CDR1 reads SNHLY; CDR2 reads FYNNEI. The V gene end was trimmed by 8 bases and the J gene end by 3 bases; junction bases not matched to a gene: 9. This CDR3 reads CASGDRVKDYGYTF. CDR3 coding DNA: TGTGCCAGCGGAGACAGGGTGAAAGACTATGGCTACACCTTC.

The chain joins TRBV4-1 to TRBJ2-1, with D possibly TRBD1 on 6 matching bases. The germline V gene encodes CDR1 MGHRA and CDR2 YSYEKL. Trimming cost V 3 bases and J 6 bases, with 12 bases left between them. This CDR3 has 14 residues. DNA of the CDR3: TGCGCCAGCAGCCAGGGAGAGGACAGCAATGAGCAGTTCTTC. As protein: CASSQGEDSNEQFF.